This T cell receptor (beta chain) was recovered during a study of regulatory T cells in long-lasting Graves disease. Specified time point: persistent/refractory GD, antithyroid drugs over 5 years with positive TRAb. PBMC-derived RNA was used for the TCR library. Blood from the periphery, about 9.7 milliliters in all, was drawn into EDTA tubes. This clonotype was picked up many times. Arm-PCR of CDR3 regions with iRepertoire HTBI primers generated TCR beta libraries. TCRdb processed the multiplex PCR reads anew with MiXCR; each CDR3 protein has one entry. The sample records roughly 400,000 distinct CDR3 sequences, 21% being singletons. The germline V gene encodes CDR1 MDHEN and CDR2 SYDVKM. Trimming pared 7 bases from V and 0 bases from J, leaving 15 bases between. There are 15 residues in the CDR3.

The material was peripheral blood mononuclear cells (PBMCs), obtained when the disease was refractory, from a patient treated with antithyroid drugs. This TCR came from a female donor with Graves disease. V gene TRBV28 combines with J gene TRBJ1-2; D unresolved. For the CDR3, the DNA is TGTGCCAGCATGGAGGCCCCCTCAGCTAACTATGGCTACACCTTC. This translates into CASMEAPSANYGYTF.